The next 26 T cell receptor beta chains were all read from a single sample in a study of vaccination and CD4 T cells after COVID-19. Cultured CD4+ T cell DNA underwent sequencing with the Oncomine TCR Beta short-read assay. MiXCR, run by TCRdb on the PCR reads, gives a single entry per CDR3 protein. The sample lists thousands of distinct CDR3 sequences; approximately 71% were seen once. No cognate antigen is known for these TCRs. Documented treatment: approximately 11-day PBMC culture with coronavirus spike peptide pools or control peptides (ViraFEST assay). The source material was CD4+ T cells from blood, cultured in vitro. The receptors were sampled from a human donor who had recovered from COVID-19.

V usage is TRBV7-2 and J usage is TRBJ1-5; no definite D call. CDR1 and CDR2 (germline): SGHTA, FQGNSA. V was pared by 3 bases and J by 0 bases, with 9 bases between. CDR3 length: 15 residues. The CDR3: CASSFSAHSNQPQHF. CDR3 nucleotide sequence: TGTGCCAGCAGCTTTTCAGCTCATAGCAATCAGCCCCAGCATTTT.

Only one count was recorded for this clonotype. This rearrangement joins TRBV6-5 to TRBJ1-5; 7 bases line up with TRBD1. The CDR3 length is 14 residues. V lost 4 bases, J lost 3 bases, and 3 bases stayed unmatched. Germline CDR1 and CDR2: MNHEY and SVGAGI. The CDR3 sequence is CASSSTGPNQPQHF. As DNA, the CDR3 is TGTGCCAGCAGTTCGACAGGGCCCAATCAGCCCCAGCATTTT.

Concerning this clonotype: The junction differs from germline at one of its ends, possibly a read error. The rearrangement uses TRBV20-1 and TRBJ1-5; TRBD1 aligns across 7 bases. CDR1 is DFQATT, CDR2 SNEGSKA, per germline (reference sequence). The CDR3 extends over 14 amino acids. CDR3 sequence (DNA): TGCAGTGCGAGAGGCGGGACAGCCGATACGCCCCAGCATTTT. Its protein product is CSARGGTADTPQHF.

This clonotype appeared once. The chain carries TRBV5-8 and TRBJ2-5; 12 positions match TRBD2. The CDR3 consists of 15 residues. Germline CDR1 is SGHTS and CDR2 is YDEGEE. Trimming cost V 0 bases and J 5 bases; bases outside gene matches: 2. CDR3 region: CASSLGLAGDETQYF. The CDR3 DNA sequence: TGTGCCAGCAGCTTGGGACTAGCGGGGGATGAGACCCAGTACTTC.

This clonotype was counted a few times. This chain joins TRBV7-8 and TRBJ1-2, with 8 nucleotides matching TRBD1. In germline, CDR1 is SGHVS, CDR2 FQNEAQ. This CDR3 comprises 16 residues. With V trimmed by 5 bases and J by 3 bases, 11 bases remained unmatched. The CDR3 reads CASSGSWTGKDYGYTF. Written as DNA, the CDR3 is TGTGCCAGCAGCGGGTCGTGGACAGGGAAAGACTATGGCTACACCTTC.

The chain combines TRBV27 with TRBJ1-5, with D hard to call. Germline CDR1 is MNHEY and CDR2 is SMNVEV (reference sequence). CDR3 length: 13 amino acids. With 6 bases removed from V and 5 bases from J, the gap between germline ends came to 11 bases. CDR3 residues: CASSPRPDQPQHF. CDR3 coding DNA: TGTGCCAGCAGCCCCCGACCTGATCAGCCCCAGCATTTT.

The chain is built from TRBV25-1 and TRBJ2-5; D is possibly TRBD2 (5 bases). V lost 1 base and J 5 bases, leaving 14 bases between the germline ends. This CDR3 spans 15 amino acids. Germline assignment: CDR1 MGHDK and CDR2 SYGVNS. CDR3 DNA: TGTGCCAGCAGTGAATTTCGGGGTGGATGGGAGACCCAGTACTTC. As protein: CASSEFRGGWETQYF.

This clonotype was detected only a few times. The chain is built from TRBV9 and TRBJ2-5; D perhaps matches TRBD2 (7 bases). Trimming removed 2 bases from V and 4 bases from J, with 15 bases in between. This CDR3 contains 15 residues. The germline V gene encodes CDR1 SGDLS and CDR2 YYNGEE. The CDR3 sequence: CASSVEREGGETQYF. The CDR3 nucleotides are TGTGCCAGCAGCGTGGAGCGGGAAGGGGGAGAGACCCAGTACTTC.

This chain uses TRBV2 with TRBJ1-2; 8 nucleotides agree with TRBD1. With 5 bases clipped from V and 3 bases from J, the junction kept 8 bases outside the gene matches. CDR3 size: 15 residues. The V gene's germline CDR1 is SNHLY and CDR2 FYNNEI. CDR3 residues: CASSLSGTGDYGYTF. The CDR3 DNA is TGTGCCAGCAGTCTCAGCGGGACAGGAGACTATGGCTACACCTTC.

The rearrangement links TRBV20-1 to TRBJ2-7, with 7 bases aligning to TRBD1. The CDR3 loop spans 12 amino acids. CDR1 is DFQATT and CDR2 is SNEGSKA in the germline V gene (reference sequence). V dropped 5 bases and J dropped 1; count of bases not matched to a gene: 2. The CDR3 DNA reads TGCAGTGCTTGGGACAGATCCTACGAGCAGTACTTC. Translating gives CSAWDRSYEQYF.

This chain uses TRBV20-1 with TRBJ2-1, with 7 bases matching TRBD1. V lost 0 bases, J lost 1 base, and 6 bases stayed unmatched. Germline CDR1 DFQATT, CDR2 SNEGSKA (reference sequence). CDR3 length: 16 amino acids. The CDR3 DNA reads TGCAGTGCTAGAGACGGAACGGGACAGTCCTACAATGAGCAGTTCTTC. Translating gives CSARDGTGQSYNEQFF.

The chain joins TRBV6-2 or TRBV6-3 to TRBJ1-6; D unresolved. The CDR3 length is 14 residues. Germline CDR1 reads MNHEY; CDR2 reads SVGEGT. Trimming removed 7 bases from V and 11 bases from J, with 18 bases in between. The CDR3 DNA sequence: TGTGCCAGCACATTGACTCGGTCCCTGACACCCCTCCACTTT. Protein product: CASTLTRSLTPLHF.

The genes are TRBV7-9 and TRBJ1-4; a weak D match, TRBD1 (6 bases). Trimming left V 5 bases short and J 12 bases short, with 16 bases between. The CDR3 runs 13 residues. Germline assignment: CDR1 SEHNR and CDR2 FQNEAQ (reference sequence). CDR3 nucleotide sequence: TGTGCCAGCAGCGCACAGGGAGGTGGAGAACTGTTTTTT. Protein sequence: CASSAQGGGELFF. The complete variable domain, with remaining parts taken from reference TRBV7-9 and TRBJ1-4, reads DTGVSQNPRHKITKRGQNVTFRCDPISEHNRLYWYRQTLGQGPEFLTYFQNEAQLEKSRLLSDRFSAERPKGSFSTLEIQRTEQGDSAMYLCASSAQGGGELFFGSGTQLSVL.

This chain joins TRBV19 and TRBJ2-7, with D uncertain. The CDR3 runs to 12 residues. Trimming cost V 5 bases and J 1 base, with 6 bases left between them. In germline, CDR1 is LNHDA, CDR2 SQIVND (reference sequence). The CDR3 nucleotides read TGTGCCAGTAGTGCCGGTTCCTACGAGCAGTACTTC. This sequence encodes CASSAGSYEQYF.

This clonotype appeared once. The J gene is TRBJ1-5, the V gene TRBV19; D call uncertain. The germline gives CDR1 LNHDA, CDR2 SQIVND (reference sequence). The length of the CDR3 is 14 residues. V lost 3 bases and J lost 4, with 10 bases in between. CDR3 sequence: CASSMGSPNQPQHF. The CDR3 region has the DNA TGTGCCAGTAGTATGGGCAGCCCAAATCAGCCCCAGCATTTT.

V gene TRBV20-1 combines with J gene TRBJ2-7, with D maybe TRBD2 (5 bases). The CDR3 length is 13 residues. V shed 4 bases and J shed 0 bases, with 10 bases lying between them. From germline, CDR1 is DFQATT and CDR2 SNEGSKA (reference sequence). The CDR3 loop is CSATNGNSYEQYF. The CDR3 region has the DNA TGCAGTGCTACTAACGGGAACTCCTACGAGCAGTACTTC.

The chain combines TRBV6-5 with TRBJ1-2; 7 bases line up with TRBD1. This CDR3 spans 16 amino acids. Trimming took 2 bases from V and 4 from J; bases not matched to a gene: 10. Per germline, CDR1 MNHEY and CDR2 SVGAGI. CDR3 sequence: CASSYMGSGGTYGYTF. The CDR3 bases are TGTGCCAGCAGTTACATGGGATCAGGGGGAACCTATGGCTACACCTTC.

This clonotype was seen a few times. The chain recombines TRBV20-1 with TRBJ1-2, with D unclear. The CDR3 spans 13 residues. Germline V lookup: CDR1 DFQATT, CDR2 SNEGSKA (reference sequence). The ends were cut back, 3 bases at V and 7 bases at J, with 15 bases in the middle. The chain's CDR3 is CSASQPTGSGYTF. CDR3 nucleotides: TGCAGTGCTAGTCAACCGACGGGGAGTGGCTACACCTTC.

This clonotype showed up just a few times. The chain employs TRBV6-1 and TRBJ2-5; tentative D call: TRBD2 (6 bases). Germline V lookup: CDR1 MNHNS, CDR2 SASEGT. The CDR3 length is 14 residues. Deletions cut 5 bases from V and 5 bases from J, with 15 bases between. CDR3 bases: TGTGCCAGCAGTCGACCGGGACTCCGGGAGACCCAGTACTTC. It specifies CASSRPGLRETQYF.

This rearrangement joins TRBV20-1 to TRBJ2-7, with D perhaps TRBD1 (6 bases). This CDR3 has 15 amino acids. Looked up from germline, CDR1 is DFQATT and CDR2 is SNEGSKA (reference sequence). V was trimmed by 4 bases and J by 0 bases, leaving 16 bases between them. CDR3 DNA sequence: TGCAGTGCTAAGCCAACAGGGTCAAGCTCCTACGAGCAGTACTTC. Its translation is CSAKPTGSSSYEQYF.

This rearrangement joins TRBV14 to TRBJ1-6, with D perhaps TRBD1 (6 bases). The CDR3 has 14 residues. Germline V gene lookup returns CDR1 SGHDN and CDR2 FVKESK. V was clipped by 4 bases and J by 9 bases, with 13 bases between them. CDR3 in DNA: TGTGCCAGCAGCCGAACAGGGTTTGGTTCACCCCTCCACTTT. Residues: CASSRTGFGSPLHF.

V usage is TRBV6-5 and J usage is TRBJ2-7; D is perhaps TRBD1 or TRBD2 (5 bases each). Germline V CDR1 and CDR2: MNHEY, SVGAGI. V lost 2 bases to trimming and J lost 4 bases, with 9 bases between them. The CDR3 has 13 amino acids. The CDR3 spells CASSYRWGYEQYF. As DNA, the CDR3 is TGTGCCAGCAGTTACCGGTGGGGGTACGAGCAGTACTTC.

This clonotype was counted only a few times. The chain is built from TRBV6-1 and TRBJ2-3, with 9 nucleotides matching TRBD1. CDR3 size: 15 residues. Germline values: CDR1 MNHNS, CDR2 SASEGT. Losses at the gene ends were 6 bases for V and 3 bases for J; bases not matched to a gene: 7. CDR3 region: CASRPGQGRTDTQYF. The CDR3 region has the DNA TGTGCCAGCAGACCCGGACAGGGGAGAACAGATACGCAGTATTTT.

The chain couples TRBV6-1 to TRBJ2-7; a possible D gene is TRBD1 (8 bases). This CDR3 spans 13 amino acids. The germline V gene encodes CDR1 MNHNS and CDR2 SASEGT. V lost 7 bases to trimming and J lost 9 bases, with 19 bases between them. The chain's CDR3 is CASTMDREGRQYF. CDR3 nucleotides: TGTGCCAGCACCATGGACAGGGAGGGAAGGCAGTACTTC.

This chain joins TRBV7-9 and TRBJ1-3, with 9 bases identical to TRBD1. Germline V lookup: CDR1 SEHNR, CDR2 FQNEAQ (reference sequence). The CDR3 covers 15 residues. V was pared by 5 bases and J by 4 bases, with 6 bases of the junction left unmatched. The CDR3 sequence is CASSPWTGAGNTIYF. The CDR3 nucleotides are TGTGCCAGCAGCCCCTGGACAGGGGCCGGAAACACCATATATTTT.

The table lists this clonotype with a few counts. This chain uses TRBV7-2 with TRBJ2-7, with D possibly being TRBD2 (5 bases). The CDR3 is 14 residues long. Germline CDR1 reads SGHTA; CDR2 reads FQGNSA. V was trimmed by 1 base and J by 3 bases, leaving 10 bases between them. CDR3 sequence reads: CASSLGSVVYEQYF. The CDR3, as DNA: TGTGCCAGCAGCTTAGGTAGCGTTGTCTACGAGCAGTACTTC. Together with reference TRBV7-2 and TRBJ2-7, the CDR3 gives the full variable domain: GAGVSQSPSNKVTEKGKDVELRCDPISGHTALYWYRQSLGQGLEFLIYFQGNSAPDKSGLPSDRFSAERTGGSVSTLTIQRTQQEDSAVYLCASSLGSVVYEQYFGPGTRLTVT.